Shown below are 29 T cell receptor beta chains from a single sample sequenced in a study of T cells after yellow fever vaccination. TCRdb re-analysed the 5' RACE reads in MiXCR, keeping a single row per CDR3 protein. The profile shows 350,000 to 450,000 distinct CDR3 sequences, under 7.5% of them singletons. The sequences come from PBMCs, collected 5 days after the yellow fever booster vaccination. These receptors were collected from a man between 25 and 39 years old who received the YFV17D yellow fever vaccine.

This clonotype turned up a few times. The CDR3 sequence is CASSRLTQGHCPTGELFF. The DNA of the CDR3 is TGCGCCAGCAGTCGCCTAACCCAAGGTCATTGTCCCACCGGGGAGCTGTTTTTT. The J gene is TRBJ2-2, the V gene TRBV23-1; no reliable D call. TRBV23-1 is an ORF; its function is uncertain. Trimming stripped 4 bases from V and 4 bases from J, with 22 bases between. This CDR3 contains 18 residues.

The chain employs TRBV28 and TRBJ1-5; no reliable D call. Deletions cut 3 bases from V and 3 bases from J, with 9 bases between. The CDR3 totals 14 residues. Germline loops: CDR1 MDHEN, CDR2 SYDVKM. This CDR3 reads CASSFTRDNQPQHF. The CDR3 nucleotides read TGTGCCAGCAGTTTCACCCGTGACAATCAGCCCCAGCATTTT.

There are a few counts of this clonotype. The chain combines TRBV6-2 or TRBV6-3 with TRBJ2-5, with D possibly being TRBD2 (6 bases). The CDR3 runs 16 residues. Germline loops: CDR1 MNHEY, CDR2 SVGEGT. Trimming shortened V by 2 bases and J by 4 bases, and 17 bases separated the two germline ends. DNA for the CDR3: TGTGCCAGCAGTTACCTCTGGACCAAGGGAGGAGAGACCCAGTACTTC. The encoded protein is CASSYLWTKGGETQYF.

The CDR3 DNA sequence: TGTGCCAGCAGTCCCCGGACAGGCGACGGTACTGGCTACACCTTC. Translated: CASSPRTGDGTGYTF. V and J are TRBV12-3 or TRBV12-4 and TRBJ1-2; 7 nucleotides align to TRBD1. The CDR3 is 15 amino acids. The ends lost 5 bases at V and 7 bases at J; junction bases unmatched: 13.

V is TRBV5-6 and J is TRBJ2-7, with a tentative D call TRBD1 (5 bases). CDR3 length equals 15 residues. CDR1 SGHDT and CDR2 YYEEEE come from the germline V gene. Trimming cost V 2 bases and J 3 bases, with 15 bases left between them. CDR3 coding DNA: TGTGCCAGCAGCTTAATTGGCAGGGATTACTACGAGCAGTACTTC. It codes for CASSLIGRDYYEQYF. Full variable domain (rest looked up from reference TRBV5-6 and TRBJ2-7): DAGVTQSPTHLIKTRGQQVTLRCSPKSGHDTVSWYQQALGQGPQFIFQYYEEEERQRGNFPDRFSGHQFPNYSSELNVNALLLGDSALYLCASSLIGRDYYEQYFGPGTRLTVT.

This clonotype appeared a few times. The CDR3 loop is CASSGMDNEQFF. The CDR3 bases are TGTGCCAGCAGTGGGATGGACAATGAGCAGTTCTTC. V gene TRBV2 combines with J gene TRBJ2-1; D is undetermined. Germline V gives CDR1 SNHLY, CDR2 FYNNEI. The V end was cut by 4 bases, the J end by 5 bases, with 6 bases between. This CDR3 comprises 12 residues.

This chain links TRBV20-1 with TRBJ2-1; 7 bases agree with TRBD2. Trimming cost V 6 bases and J 0 bases; bases outside gene matches: 8. Germline V gene data show CDR1 as DFQATT and CDR2 as SNEGSKA (reference sequence). CDR3 length: 15 amino acids. DNA of the CDR3: TGCAGTGCCGAGTGGAGGGAGGGCTCCTACAATGAGCAGTTCTTC. Its translation: CSAEWREGSYNEQFF.

The gene calls are TRBV18 and TRBJ2-1; no clear D gene. Germline values: CDR1 KGHSH, CDR2 LQKENI. The CDR3 is made up of 15 amino acids. Trimming removed 5 bases from V and 4 bases from J, with 15 bases in between. The CDR3 spells CASSEGIAGYNEQFF. CDR3 nucleotides: TGTGCCAGCTCAGAAGGAATTGCCGGGTACAATGAGCAGTTCTTC.

This clonotype has a handful of counts. The rearrangement links TRBV7-9 to TRBJ2-5; a possible D gene is TRBD2 (5 bases). Germline V gives CDR1 SEHNR, CDR2 FQNEAQ (reference sequence). Trimming left V 6 bases short and J 2 bases short, with 13 bases between. The CDR3 covers 14 residues. The CDR3 reads CASRRERKQETQYF. Written as DNA, the CDR3 is TGTGCCAGCAGGCGCGAGCGGAAGCAAGAGACCCAGTACTTC.

This clonotype was seen at least ten times. The CDR3 sequence is CSVLPPRGRVGRLQETQYF. CDR3 coding DNA: TGCAGCGTCCTTCCTCCCAGGGGGCGGGTGGGACGCCTCCAAGAGACCCAGTACTTC. The chain joins TRBV29-1 to TRBJ2-5, with 8 bases identical to TRBD1. The length of the CDR3 is 19 residues. V dropped 6 bases and J dropped 1; count of bases not matched to a gene: 22. From germline, CDR1 is SQVTM and CDR2 ANQGSEA.

As to this clonotype: This could be a read error, since a much larger clone is one nucleotide away. The chain has TRBV12-3 or TRBV12-4 and TRBJ1-1, with D hard to call. Between the trimmed V and J ends, which lost 3 bases and 1 base, there was a span of 12 bases. The CDR3 consists of 15 residues. Here the CDR3 reads CASSFEGLSNTEAFF. The DNA of the CDR3 is TGTGCCAGCAGTTTTGAGGGCCTTTCGAACACTGAAGCTTTCTTT.

This clonotype was seen a few times. The CDR3 region has the DNA TGTGCCAGCAGTTACTCGGGTGGGGTAGATACGCAGTATTTT. This codes for CASSYSGGVDTQYF. The J gene is TRBJ2-3, the V gene TRBV6-5, with D unclear. CDR1 and CDR2 from the germline V gene are MNHEY and SVGAGI. The CDR3 consists of 14 residues. V shed 0 bases and J shed 5 bases, with 9 bases lying between them.

Many counts were recorded for this clonotype. This chain links TRBV23-1 with TRBJ2-1; 9 nucleotides line up with TRBD2. TRBV23-1 is assigned to the ORF class and has an uncertain function. Germline trimming cut 7 bases from V and 9 bases from J; bases unmatched to any gene: 10. This CDR3 spans 14 amino acids. CDR3 sequence (DNA): TGCGCCAGCACCCCGGGGCGGCGGGAGGGTGAGCAGTTCTTC. Translated, it gives CASTPGRREGEQFF.

The gene calls are TRBV20-1 and TRBJ1-1; D gene uncertain. Germline V gene sequence: CDR1 DFQATT, CDR2 SNEGSKA (reference sequence). This CDR3 is 11 amino acids long. With 4 bases removed from V and 5 bases from J, the gap between germline ends came to 8 bases. The CDR3 reads CSANSVTEAFF. The CDR3 DNA reads TGCAGTGCTAATTCAGTAACTGAAGCTTTCTTT.

This clonotype has ten or more counts. This chain connects TRBV10-3 to TRBJ2-1, with TRBD1 matching over 10 bases. Trimming removed 11 bases from V and 0 bases from J; junction bases left unmatched: 10. The germline CDR1 and CDR2 sequences are ENHRY and SYGVKD. The CDR3 contains 16 residues. The CDR3 bases are TGTGCCTCGAACGCCGGGACAGGGGACTCCTACAATGAGCAGTTCTTC. This gives the protein CASNAGTGDSYNEQFF.

Remarks on this clonotype: A clone one base away is much larger, so this may be a read error. The gene calls are TRBV5-1 and TRBJ2-7; 8 nucleotides line up with TRBD1. This CDR3 contains 14 residues. Germline V gene lookup returns CDR1 SGHRS and CDR2 YFSETQ. DNA of the CDR3: TGCGCCAGCGGCTTGGGACAGGAGCCCTACGAGCAGTACTTC. As protein: CASGLGQEPYEQYF. Based on the CDR3 plus reference TRBV5-1 and TRBJ2-7, the full variable domain is KAGVTQTPRYLIKTRGQQVTLSCSPISGHRSVSWYQQTPGQGLQFLFEYFSETQRNKGNFPGRFSGRQFSNSRSEMNVSTLELGDSALYLCASGLGQEPYEQYFGPGTRLTVT.

This clonotype was observed many times. The J gene is TRBJ2-1, the V gene TRBV6-1; TRBD2 matches 8 bases. This CDR3 is 16 amino acids long. After removal of 5 bases from V and 7 bases from J, the junction contained 13 bases not matched to a gene. Germline CDR1 MNHNS, CDR2 SASEGT. The CDR3 DNA sequence: TGTGCCAGCAGTCAGACAGCGGGAGAGGCGGGTAATGAGCAGTTCTTC. Its protein product is CASSQTAGEAGNEQFF.

This clonotype was picked up many times. CDR3 sequence reads: CASSLQYESNTEAFF. CDR3 in DNA: TGCGCCAGCAGCTTGCAGTATGAGTCGAACACTGAAGCTTTCTTT. The rearrangement uses TRBV5-1 and TRBJ1-1; D remains ambiguous. The V gene's germline CDR1 is SGHRS and CDR2 YFSETQ. The ends were cut back, 1 base at V and 1 base at J, with 11 bases in the middle. The CDR3 has 15 residues.

CDR3: CTFCFYVRLAASTDTQYF. The CDR3 DNA is TGTACCTTCTGTTTTTACGTCCGCCTAGCGGCTAGCACAGATACGCAGTATTTT. V gene TRBV12-3 or TRBV12-4 combines with J gene TRBJ2-3; TRBD2 matches at 7 bases. This CDR3 has 18 residues.

This clonotype was seen many times. This rearrangement joins TRBV20-1 to TRBJ2-1, with TRBD2 matching 8 bases. The germline CDR1 and CDR2 sequences are DFQATT and SNEGSKA (reference sequence). J lost 8 bases, V lost 6 bases, and 15 bases had no gene match. The CDR3 length is 15 residues. The CDR3 nucleotides read TGCAGTGCCAATAGCGGGACCAACTCCTTGGATGAGCAGTTCTTC. Residues: CSANSGTNSLDEQFF.

The chain recombines TRBV10-3 with TRBJ2-5, with TRBD2 matching over 9 bases. Per the germline V gene, CDR1 is ENHRY and CDR2 is SYGVKD. This CDR3 is built from 15 residues. Trimming took 5 bases from V and 5 from J; bases not matched to a gene: 9. CDR3 coding DNA: TGTGCCATCAGTACCATAGCGGGAGATGGTGAGACCCAGTACTTC. Translated, it gives CAISTIAGDGETQYF.

The chain has TRBV9 and TRBJ2-1; the D call may be TRBD1 or TRBD2 (5 bases each). There are 16 residues in the CDR3. V was cut by 2 bases and J by 4 bases, with 16 bases left in between. The germline V gene has CDR1 SGDLS and CDR2 YYNGEE. The CDR3 sequence: CASSVGLGTPYNEQFF. CDR3 DNA: TGTGCCAGCAGCGTGGGCCTTGGGACCCCTTACAATGAGCAGTTCTTC.

This clonotype appeared a few times. The chain employs TRBV5-1 and TRBJ2-6; perhaps TRBD2 as D (6 bases). CDR1 and CDR2 from the germline V gene are SGHRS and YFSETQ. V lost 1 base, J lost 0 bases, and 14 bases lay in between. CDR3 length equals 18 residues. This CDR3 is CASSLMASVRSGANVLTF. CDR3 nucleotide sequence: TGCGCCAGCAGCTTGATGGCTAGCGTTCGCTCTGGGGCCAACGTCCTGACTTTC.

V and J are TRBV20-1 and TRBJ2-7; D is uncertain. The CDR3 has 13 amino acids. Looked up from germline, CDR1 is DFQATT and CDR2 is SNEGSKA (reference sequence). V lost 3 bases and J 2 bases, leaving 11 bases between the germline ends. This chain's CDR3 is CSARAVATYEQYF. For the CDR3, the DNA is TGCAGTGCTAGGGCGGTTGCGACCTACGAGCAGTACTTC.

V and J are TRBV11-2 and TRBJ2-3; perhaps D is TRBD1 or TRBD2 (5 bases each). The germline gives CDR1 SGHAT, CDR2 FQNNGV. The CDR3 spans 12 residues. The ends were cut back, 3 bases at V and 7 bases at J, with 8 bases in the middle. DNA of the CDR3: TGTGCCAGCAGCTTTGGGGGTAATACGCAGTATTTT. As protein: CASSFGGNTQYF.

This clonotype has just a few counts. CDR3 amino acids: CAWSANSYNEQFF. The CDR3 DNA is TGTGCCTGGAGCGCTAACTCCTACAATGAGCAGTTCTTC. The rearrangement links TRBV30 to TRBJ2-1, with unresolved D. Germline CDR1 GTSNPN, CDR2 SVGIG (reference sequence). V was cut by 3 bases and J by 0 bases, with 6 bases left in between. The CDR3 covers 13 residues.

This clonotype has just a few counts. The V gene is TRBV5-6, the J gene TRBJ1-6, with TRBD1 as a possible D gene (5 bases). The V end lost 4 bases, the J end lost 5 bases, and 10 bases lay between the germline ends. The CDR3 runs to 14 residues. Looked up from germline, CDR1 is SGHDT and CDR2 is YYEEEE. This CDR3 is CASSVRDHNSPLHF. CDR3 sequence (DNA): TGTGCCAGCAGCGTCCGGGACCATAATTCACCCCTCCACTTT.

This clonotype was recorded many times. The chain links TRBV20-1 to TRBJ2-2; no firm D call. Germline V gives CDR1 DFQATT, CDR2 SNEGSKA (reference sequence). There are 14 residues in the CDR3. The V end lost 0 bases, the J end lost 2 bases, and 7 bases lay between the germline ends. CDR3 coding DNA: TGCAGTGCTAGAGATTCTATAAACACCGGGGAGCTGTTTTTT. Its translation is CSARDSINTGELFF.

The chain is built from TRBV20-1 and TRBJ2-7; 9 bases are shared with TRBD2. The length of the CDR3 is 13 residues. Per germline, CDR1 DFQATT and CDR2 SNEGSKA (reference sequence). The V gene end was trimmed by 8 bases and the J gene end by 3 bases; junction bases not matched to a gene: 8. CDR3 amino acids: CSLAGDGVYEQYF. As DNA, the CDR3 is TGCAGTTTAGCGGGGGACGGGGTCTACGAGCAGTACTTC.